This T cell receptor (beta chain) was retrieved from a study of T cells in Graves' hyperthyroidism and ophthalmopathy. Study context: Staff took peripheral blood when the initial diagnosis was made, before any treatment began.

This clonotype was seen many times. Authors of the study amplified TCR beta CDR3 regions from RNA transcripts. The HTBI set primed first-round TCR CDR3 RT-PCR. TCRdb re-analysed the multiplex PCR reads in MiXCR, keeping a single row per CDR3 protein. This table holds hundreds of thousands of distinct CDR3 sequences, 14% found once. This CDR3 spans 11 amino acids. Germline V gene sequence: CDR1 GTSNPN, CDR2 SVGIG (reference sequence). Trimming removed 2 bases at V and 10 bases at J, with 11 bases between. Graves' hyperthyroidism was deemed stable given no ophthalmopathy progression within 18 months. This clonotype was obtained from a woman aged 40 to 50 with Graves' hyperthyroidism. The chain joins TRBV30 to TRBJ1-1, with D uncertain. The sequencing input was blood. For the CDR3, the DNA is TGTGCCTGGAGTCCGACTGTCCCAGCTTTCTTT. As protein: CAWSPTVPAFF.